Many counts were recorded for the clone carrying this T cell receptor (beta chain). Its antigen is as yet unknown. At one boundary the junction diverges from the germline segment, which might be a read error. The CDR3 has 16 amino acids. Germline assignment: CDR1 SEHNR and CDR2 FQNEAQ (reference sequence). The entry originates in a study of T cells in Graves' hyperthyroidism and ophthalmopathy. Amplification targeted TCR beta CDR3 regions from RNA transcripts. HTBI primers were the set used in a first-round RT-PCR of the TCR CDR3. TCRdb used MiXCR to reprocess the multiplex PCR reads, holding one entry per CDR3 protein. The sample carries about 690,000 distinct CDR3 sequences, roughly 17% recorded once. Study-level findings and limits: Before onset, ophthalmopathy was predicted by the model a median around 6 months earlier.

Sequenced material: blood. This rearrangement joins TRBV7-9 to TRBJ2-3; 9 nucleotides match TRBD2. This TCR derives from a man between 50 and 59 years old with Graves' hyperthyroidism. The DNA of the CDR3 is TGTACCAGCAGACCAAATAGCGGGAGAAGCACAGATACGCAGTATTTT. It specifies CTSRPNSGRSTDTQYF.